The text below deals with one TCR beta chain. Antigen specificity is unknown. This sample stems from a study of blood T cells in healthy people across ages. For the study at large: About one barcoded TCR beta cDNA was captured per two T cells. Points from the study as a whole: Long-lived and aged donors differed, with more naive CD4+ cells and higher diversity in the long-lived.

Primed by a sample-barcoded 5' primer and a J-beta primer mix, a second PCR proceeded for roughly 7 to 11 cycles. Every single cDNA molecule received a tag from a template-switch adaptor with 12 random nucleotides. MiXCR, applied by TCRdb to the 5' RACE reads, yields one record per CDR3 protein. This sample has 700,000 to 850,000 distinct CDR3 sequences, with around 34% found just once. The amount of total RNA extracted per sample was at least 6 micrograms. The V gene lost 3 bases and the J gene lost 6 bases, with 9 bases spanning the gap. CDR1 is KGHSH and CDR2 is LQKENI in the germline V gene. This CDR3 spans 13 amino acids.

Sequencing input: blood. The TCR comes from a man aged 18-30 years in good health. The chain combines TRBV18 with TRBJ2-1; the D is unclear. The CDR3 spells CASSPPSINEQFF. In DNA, the CDR3 is TGTGCCAGCTCACCCCCGTCAATCAATGAGCAGTTCTTC.